One sample yielded the 6 T cell receptor beta chains listed below, sequenced in a study of PD-1 blockade in mismatch repair-deficient tumors. Produced via immunoSEQ multiplex PCR; TCRdb's table is partial and in-frame only. The table lists fewer than 100,000 clones, over 75% of them singletons. This specimen consisted of peripheral blood, obtained 12 weeks after starting pembrolizumab. The origin of the receptors is an adult with mismatch repair-deficient cancer.

CDR3 sequence: CASTRGSSYNEQFF. The CDR3 region has the DNA TGTGCCAGCACTCGCGGGAGCTCCTACAATGAGCAGTTCTTC. This chain uses TRBV27 with TRBJ2-1; 7 nucleotides line up with TRBD2. CDR3 length: 14 amino acids. Germline CDR1 and CDR2: MNHEY and SMNVEV (reference sequence). V lost 7 bases, J lost 0 bases, and 3 bases stayed unmatched.

V and J are TRBV4-1 and TRBJ2-1; 8 bases agree with TRBD2. CDR1 and CDR2 from the germline V gene are MGHRA and YSYEKL. Trimming cost V 2 bases and J 0 bases; bases outside gene matches: 3. The CDR3 runs to 16 residues. The CDR3 DNA reads TGCGCCAGCAGCCAAATGAGCGGGAGCTCCTACAATGAGCAGTTCTTC. Translated: CASSQMSGSSYNEQFF.

The chain has TRBV11-2 and TRBJ1-1, with a possible D match to TRBD1 (6 bases). V was trimmed by 5 bases and J by 6 bases, leaving 16 bases between them. There are 14 residues in the CDR3. CDR1 is SGHAT, CDR2 FQNNGV, per germline. The CDR3 loop is CASSPQRGFAEAFF. The CDR3 DNA sequence: TGTGCCAGCAGCCCCCAGAGGGGGTTCGCTGAAGCTTTCTTT.

V usage is TRBV6-1 and J usage is TRBJ1-5, with unresolved D. Trimming took 2 bases from V and 4 from J, leaving 9 bases between them. Per germline, CDR1 MNHNS and CDR2 SASEGT. The CDR3 covers 14 residues. CDR3 nucleotides: TGTGCCAGCAGTGAAACGCACAGTAATCAGCCCCAGCATTTT. Translating gives CASSETHSNQPQHF.

The chain employs TRBV7-2 and TRBJ2-3; D gene uncertain. CDR3 size: 16 residues. Trimming pared 5 bases from V and 5 bases from J, leaving 20 bases between. Germline V gene data show CDR1 as SGHTA and CDR2 as FQGNSA. The CDR3 coding sequence is TGTGCCAGCAGCCGTATAGGTGACGGCCGGAAAGATACGCAGTATTTT. This translates into CASSRIGDGRKDTQYF. Using reference TRBV7-2 and TRBJ2-3 for the parts outside the CDR3, the full variable domain is GAGVSQSPSNKVTEKGKDVELRCDPISGHTALYWYRQSLGQGLEFLIYFQGNSAPDKSGLPSDRFSAERTGGSVSTLTIQRTQQEDSAVYLCASSRIGDGRKDTQYFGPGTRLTVL.

V and J are TRBV5-6 and TRBJ2-2, with TRBD1 matching over 9 bases. This CDR3 has 16 residues. Trimming cost V 0 bases and J 7 bases; bases outside gene matches: 7. Germline V gene sequence: CDR1 SGHDT, CDR2 YYEEEE. Here the CDR3 reads CASSLDRGPVGGELFF. The CDR3 region has the DNA TGTGCCAGCAGCTTGGACAGGGGGCCCGTGGGCGGGGAGCTGTTTTTT.